This is a list of T cell receptor beta chains from one sample in a study of TIL therapy for anti-PD-1-resistant metastatic lung cancer. The table came from immunoSEQ multiplex PCR; TCRdb's copy has only in-frame clones and leaves some out. The top ten clones hold roughly 11% of a sample with under 100,000 clones, about three fifths of them seen once. The sample consisted of tumor tissue, taken at baseline. These receptors all come from a person between 25 and 80 years old with non-small cell lung cancer. The CDR3 runs from the conserved cysteine through the conserved F or W. Fields, in order: D gene, V gene, J gene, clone size, CDR3 DNA, CDR3 protein. The D gene is left open where the match is weak. The size field is filled for only some rows; it gives once, few, many or a size class.

-,TRBV3-1/TRBV3-2,TRBJ1-1,few,TGTGCCAGCTCCCAGGATCTGATGAACACTGAAGCTTTCTTT,CASSQDLMNTEAFF
TRBD1,TRBV9,TRBJ1-4,-,TGTGCCAGCAGCGTAGGACAGGGATTGGAAAAACTGTTTTTT,CASSVGQGLEKLFF
-,TRBV7-9,TRBJ2-1,-,TGTGCCAGCAGCTTAGTACTATCCAACTACAATGAGCAGTTCTTC,CASSLVLSNYNEQFF
-,TRBV18,TRBJ1-2,few,TGTGCCAGCTCACCAAGCGGGAGAAACTATGGCTACACCTTC,CASSPSGRNYGYTF
-,TRBV9,TRBJ1-6,-,TGTGCCAGCAGCGTAGGTTGGGGGCGGAATTCACCCCTCCACTTT,CASSVGWGRNSPLHF
TRBD1,TRBV5-1,TRBJ2-7,-,TGCGCCAGCAGCTCTTATATCGACAGGGTTTACTACGAGCAGTACTTC,CASSSYIDRVYYEQYF
TRBD1,TRBV15,TRBJ2-6,-,TGTGCCACCAGCAGAGTAATAGGGACAGCTGGGGCCAACGTCCTGACTTTC,CATSRVIGTAGANVLTF
-,TRBV18,TRBJ1-5,-,TGTGCCAGCTCACCAGCAGGGAATGGGAATCAGCCCCAGCATTTT,CASSPAGNGNQPQHF
TRBD1,TRBV4-3,TRBJ2-7,-,TGCGCCAGCAGCCAACACAGGGGTGCAGCCTACGAGCAGTACTTC,CASSQHRGAAYEQYF
-,TRBV4-2,TRBJ2-3,-,TGTGCCAGCAGCCCGAGGTACGCTAGCACAGATACGCAGTATTTT,CASSPRYASTDTQYF
-,TRBV28,TRBJ1-1,-,TGTGCCAGCAGCCGCGCTGGGGTTGAAGCTTTCTTT,CASSRAGVEAFF
-,TRBV5-4,TRBJ2-5,many,TGTGCCAGCAGCTTCGGCGGGTTGCAAGAGACCCAGTACTTC,CASSFGGLQETQYF
TRBD2,TRBV3-1/TRBV3-2,TRBJ2-1,-,TGTGCCAGCAGCCAAGTAACTAGCGGGGGACGGGAGCAGTTCTTC,CASSQVTSGGREQFF
-,TRBV28,TRBJ2-6,-,TGTGCCAGTGCTTTTGTAAGCTCTGGGGCCAACGTCCTGACTTTC,CASAFVSSGANVLTF
-,TRBV28,TRBJ2-7,-,TGTGCCAGCAGTTTATTCCCCGGGACTTCCTACGAGCAGTACTTC,CASSLFPGTSYEQYF
TRBD2,TRBV7-3,TRBJ2-1,-,TGTGCCAGCAGCTTAGAGGCGGGAGTTCCCAATGAGCAGTTCTTC,CASSLEAGVPNEQFF
-,TRBV7-9,TRBJ1-1,many,TGTGCCAGCAGCCCAATCGGAACTGAAGCTTTCTTT,CASSPIGTEAFF
TRBD2,TRBV5-1,TRBJ2-5,-,TGCGCCAGCAGCCCCGGGACTAGCGGGGGGGCTTGGAAGACCCAGTACTTC,CASSPGTSGGAWKTQYF
TRBD2,TRBV28,TRBJ2-3,-,TGTGCCAGCAGTTTATTAGCGGGGGGGACAGATACGCAGTATTTT,CASSLLAGGTDTQYF
TRBD1,TRBV24-1,TRBJ2-1,once,TGTGCCACCAGTGATTATTTAGGACAGGGGAGCGATGAGCAGTTCTTC,CATSDYLGQGSDEQFF
-,TRBV7-3,TRBJ1-2,few,TGTGCCAGCAGCTCATCCAGGGTTGGCTATGGCTACACCTTC,CASSSSRVGYGYTF
TRBD2,TRBV4-2,TRBJ2-1,few,TGTGCCAGCAGCCATGGGAGACTAGCAGTTTCCGATGAGCAGTTCTTC,CASSHGRLAVSDEQFF
-,TRBV10-2,TRBJ1-2,few,TGCGCCAGCTCTCACGGGCTTCTTGCTAACTATGGCTACACCTTC,CASSHGLLANYGYTF
-,TRBV9,TRBJ2-3,-,TGTGCCAGCAGCGTACTAGGTCAACTCACAGATACGCAGTATTTT,CASSVLGQLTDTQYF
TRBD2,TRBV4-2,TRBJ2-7,-,TGTGCCAGCAGCCAAGACGCTACGGGACTAGCGCCCTACGAGCAGTACTTC,CASSQDATGLAPYEQYF
-,TRBV19,TRBJ1-5,-,TGTGCCAGTAGCTCTCAGGGGAAGGTTAGCAATCAGCCCCAGCATTTT,CASSSQGKVSNQPQHF
-,TRBV5-4,TRBJ1-2,-,TGTGCCAGCAGCTTCGAACAGATTCCTAACTATGGCTACACCTTC,CASSFEQIPNYGYTF
-,TRBV29-1,TRBJ1-3,-,TGCAGCGTTGAAATTGGGTACGGAAACACCATATATTTT,CSVEIGYGNTIYF
-,TRBV6-5,TRBJ2-1,-,TGTGCCAGCAGTTACTCGGACCCTAGGAATGAGCAGTTCTTC,CASSYSDPRNEQFF
-,TRBV11-2,TRBJ1-1,-,TGTGCCAGCAGCTTAGGAAGGACTGAAGCTTTCTTT,CASSLGRTEAFF
TRBD1,TRBV15,TRBJ1-2,-,TGTGCCACCAGCAGAGATAGGACAGGAGCTAACTATGGCTACACCTTC,CATSRDRTGANYGYTF
-,TRBV24-1,TRBJ2-2,-,TGTGCCACCAGTGATACGCGATTAGGGGAGCTGTTTTTT,CATSDTRLGELFF
-,TRBV7-8,TRBJ2-6,-,TGTGCCAGCAGCACCTCCGGGCTAGACTTCTCTGGGGCCAACGTCCTGACTTTC,CASSTSGLDFSGANVLTF
TRBD1,TRBV4-1,TRBJ2-5,-,TGCGCCAGCAGCCAGGGACAGGGGGGTCAAGAGACCCAGTACTTC,CASSQGQGGQETQYF
-,TRBV3-1/TRBV3-2,TRBJ2-7,-,TGTGCCAGCAGCCAAGGGGTAGCTACCTACGAGCAGTACTTC,CASSQGVATYEQYF
TRBD1,TRBV11-2,TRBJ1-2,few,TGTGCCAGCAGGGAGACAGGGATCGACTATGGCTACACCTTC,CASRETGIDYGYTF
-,TRBV6-5,TRBJ2-7,-,TGTGCCAGCCGCCCAGTCGCGGGCCCCTACGAGCAGTACTTC,CASRPVAGPYEQYF
-,TRBV3-1/TRBV3-2,TRBJ2-2,-,TGTGCCAGCAGCCAAGGTGGGAGTACCGGGGAGCTGTTTTTT,CASSQGGSTGELFF
-,TRBV19,TRBJ2-3,-,TGTGCCAGTAGTAGGAGGAGGAGCCAGGGAACAGATACGCAGTATTTT,CASSRRRSQGTDTQYF
-,TRBV27,TRBJ2-1,few,TGTGCCAGCATTCAAGGGGTTGGGCTCAATGAGCAGTTCTTC,CASIQGVGLNEQFF
-,TRBV27,TRBJ2-5,once,TGTGCCAGCAGTCCGCGCCGGACGGGGGAAGAGACCCAGTACTTC,CASSPRRTGEETQYF
-,TRBV6-2/TRBV6-3,TRBJ2-5,-,TGTGCCAGCAGCCCGGGAGAGGCCCAAGAGACCCAGTACTTC,CASSPGEAQETQYF
-,TRBV4-3,TRBJ2-1,-,TGCGCCAGCAGCCAAGATATGAGTGCCAATGAGCAGTTCTTC,CASSQDMSANEQFF
-,TRBV4-3,TRBJ1-2,-,TGCGCCAGCAGCCAGGGCGGTGGGGGCTATGGCTACACCTTC,CASSQGGGGYGYTF
TRBD1,TRBV7-9,TRBJ2-1,-,TGTGCCAGCAGCGCACAGGGGGCGCAGGATGAGCAGTTCTTC,CASSAQGAQDEQFF
TRBD2,TRBV4-1,TRBJ2-7,-,TGCGCCAGCAGCCCTAAGATATCGGCGGGAGGGAGGGACTCCTACGAGCAGTACTTC,CASSPKISAGGRDSYEQYF
-,TRBV7-8,TRBJ2-7,-,TGTGCCAGCAGCTTAGGCGGCCTTACCTACGAGCAGTACTTC,CASSLGGLTYEQYF
-,TRBV7-3,TRBJ2-3,-,TGTGCCAGCAGCCCGCCCAGTGCCCCGGATACGCAGTATTTT,CASSPPSAPDTQYF
-,TRBV5-1,TRBJ2-1,-,TGCGCCAGCAGCCCTGTTGGGACGGCGAATGAGCAGTTCTTC,CASSPVGTANEQFF
-,TRBV7-8,TRBJ2-1,few,TGTGCCAGCAGCTATCAGATGGGGGCCTACAATGAGCAGTTCTTC,CASSYQMGAYNEQFF
-,TRBV28,TRBJ2-4,few,TGTGCCAGCAGTTACGGACAGTCAAACATTCAGTACTTC,CASSYGQSNIQYF
-,TRBV18,TRBJ2-7,-,TGTGCCTCATCCGTGGCCCACGAGCAGTACTTC,CASSVAHEQYF
-,TRBV3-1/TRBV3-2,TRBJ1-5,-,TGTGCCAGCAGCCAGCTTAGGGTTGGGCCCCAGCATTTT,CASSQLRVGPQHF
-,TRBV5-1,TRBJ1-1,few,TGCGCCAGCAGCTTGGGTCAGTCTGAAGCTTTCTTT,CASSLGQSEAFF
-,TRBV5-1,TRBJ1-1,-,TGCGCCAGCAGCTTGGCCGGGACGATGCACAAGAACACTGAAGCTTTCTTT,CASSLAGTMHKNTEAFF